The 2 T cell receptor beta chains reported below all come from one sample, sequenced in a study of T cells after yellow fever vaccination. TCRdb fed the 5' RACE reads into MiXCR, producing one record per CDR3 protein. The profile shows hundreds of thousands of distinct CDR3 sequences, 20% to 25% of them singletons. The sample in question was PBMCs, obtained less than 25 days after the first yellow fever vaccination. These TCRs come from a man between 18 and 29 years old who received the YFV17D yellow fever vaccine.

This clonotype was counted between two and nine times. The chain uses TRBV12-3 or TRBV12-4 and TRBJ1-1; tentatively, D is TRBD1 (6 bases). This CDR3 has 13 residues. V was clipped by 3 bases and J by 10 bases, with 15 bases between them. The CDR3 loop reads CASSFRRGGGAFF. CDR3 coding DNA: TGTGCCAGCAGTTTCCGCAGGGGAGGGGGAGCTTTCTTT.

This clonotype was seen at least ten times. An end of the junction differs from the germline gene, which may be a read error. This chain joins TRBV5-1 and TRBJ2-2; TRBD1 might be the D (6 bases). Germline-derived CDR1 and CDR2 are SGHRS and YFSETQ. The CDR3 contains 15 residues. The CDR3 DNA reads as TGTGCCAGCAGCTTAGTGACAGGGAACACCGGGGAGCTGTTTTTT. Its protein is CASSLVTGNTGELFF.